The next 28 T cell receptor beta chains were all read from a single sample in a study of blood T cell repertoires in COVID-19 (dated by TCRdb to the early 2020s). The receptor library was made with the immunoSEQ multiplex PCR assay. The source is immuneACCESS, and TCRdb retained only in-frame sequences with V and J called. Part of the clones is not carried over; for the studies checked, unresolved V genes explain less than half of this, and the remainder is unexplained. The sample table lists 200,000 to 300,000 clones, 75% to 85% of them with a count of one. The ten largest make up 4.7% of the sample. The sample was peripheral blood. The source is a woman aged 70-85 years with acute or convalescent COVID-19.

The chain joins TRBV11-2 to TRBJ1-2; tentatively, D is TRBD1 (5 bases). This CDR3 spans 14 amino acids. Germline CDR1 reads SGHAT; CDR2 reads FQNNGV. Trimming removed 4 bases from V and 4 bases from J, with 13 bases in between. The CDR3 coding sequence is TGTGCCAGCAGCTCAGCAAGGGGACTCTATGGCTACACCTTC. Protein: CASSSARGLYGYTF.

The chain has TRBV3-1 (or the pseudogene TRBV3-2) and TRBJ1-2; D is perhaps TRBD1 (5 bases). CDR3 length equals 13 residues. Trimming shortened V by 0 bases and J by 8 bases, and 10 bases separated the two germline ends. The germline V gene has CDR1 LGHDT and CDR2 YNNKEL (reference sequence). In nucleotides, the CDR3 is TGTGCCAGCAGCCAAGATGGGGCCAAGGGCTACACCTTC. Amino acids: CASSQDGAKGYTF.

V is TRBV4-1 and J is TRBJ2-7; TRBD2 agrees at 8 bases. This CDR3 comprises 16 residues. CDR1 is MGHRA and CDR2 is YSYEKL in the germline V gene. After removal of 3 bases from V and 3 bases from J, the junction contained 10 bases not matched to a gene. In nucleotides, the CDR3 is TGCGCCAGCAGCCAGCTCGGCGGGGGGCAGTACTACGAGCAGTACTTC. Protein product: CASSQLGGGQYYEQYF.

The rearrangement links TRBV9 to TRBJ2-5; no firm D call. The germline CDR1 and CDR2 sequences are SGDLS and YYNGEE. V was clipped by 0 bases and J by 1 base, with 4 bases between them. The CDR3 is 13 residues long. The CDR3: CASSVELQETQYF. The DNA for the CDR3 is TGTGCCAGCAGCGTAGAACTCCAAGAGACCCAGTACTTC.

In this sample, this clone turned up a few times. The rearrangement links TRBV2 to TRBJ1-5, with 9 bases fitting TRBD1. Germline CDR1 reads SNHLY; CDR2 reads FYNNEI. J lost 7 bases, V lost 6 bases, and 7 bases had no gene match. The CDR3 extends over 14 amino acids. The CDR3 is CASREDRGGQPQHF. The CDR3 DNA sequence: TGTGCCAGCAGGGAGGACAGGGGAGGACAGCCCCAGCATTTT.

Points on this clone: The sample holds other DNA sequences that translate to the same CDR3. This rearrangement joins TRBV19 to TRBJ1-1, with 9 bases lining up with TRBD1. Trimming took 8 bases from V and 3 from J; bases not matched to a gene: 4. From germline, CDR1 is LNHDA and CDR2 SQIVND (reference sequence). This CDR3 has 13 amino acids. CDR3 residues: CASSRDRDTEAFF. CDR3 coding DNA: TGTGCCAGTTCAAGGGACAGGGACACTGAAGCTTTCTTT.

This chain connects TRBV4-3 to TRBJ2-1; 11 nucleotides agree with TRBD2. V lost 4 bases and J lost 3; bases outside the gene matches: 5. This CDR3 has 16 residues. Germline V gene sequence: CDR1 LGHNA, CDR2 YSLEER. CDR3 region: CASSRILAGDYNEQFF. The CDR3 DNA reads TGCGCCAGCAGCCGCATACTAGCGGGGGACTACAATGAGCAGTTCTTC.

This chain joins TRBV4-3 and TRBJ2-3; 12 bases fit TRBD2. This CDR3 comprises 15 residues. Germline V gene sequence: CDR1 LGHNA, CDR2 YSLEER. Losses at the gene ends were 6 bases for V and 3 bases for J; bases not matched to a gene: 4. The CDR3 region is CASSRTSGVTDTQYF. In nucleotides, the CDR3 is TGCGCCAGCAGTCGGACTAGCGGGGTGACAGATACGCAGTATTTT.

J is TRBJ2-1 and V is TRBV5-1, with TRBD2 identical over 11 bases. Germline trimming cut 0 bases from V and 6 bases from J; bases unmatched to any gene: 5. CDR1 is SGHRS and CDR2 is YFSETQ in the germline V gene. The CDR3 loop spans 16 amino acids. Written as DNA, the CDR3 is TGCGCCAGCAGCTTGGCCCTAGCGGGGGGAATCAATGAGCAGTTCTTC. Its protein is CASSLALAGGINEQFF.

This clone is a singleton in its sample. The J gene is TRBJ2-4, the V gene TRBV9, with a weak D call TRBD1 (6 bases). Looked up from germline, CDR1 is SGDLS and CDR2 is YYNGEE. Trimming took 0 bases from V and 9 from J, leaving 13 bases between them. CDR3 length: 14 amino acids. The CDR3 spells CASSVGTAKSIQYF. The DNA for the CDR3 is TGTGCCAGCAGCGTAGGGACAGCTAAGAGCATTCAGTACTTC.

V gene TRBV28 combines with J gene TRBJ1-1; 8 nucleotides line up with TRBD1. The J segment lost 6 bases and the V segment lost 6 bases, leaving 12 bases of the junction unmatched. The CDR3 totals 15 residues. Per germline, CDR1 MDHEN and CDR2 SYDVKM. The DNA for the CDR3 is TGTGCCAGCAGCTCAGGAGGGACAGGTCGACCTGAAGCTTTCTTT. It encodes CASSSGGTGRPEAFF.

This chain links TRBV6-5 with TRBJ2-2, with 7 bases fitting TRBD2. The ends lost 2 bases at V and 4 bases at J; junction bases unmatched: 4. Germline V CDR1 and CDR2: MNHEY, SVGAGI. The CDR3 runs to 15 residues. CDR3 coding DNA: TGTGCCAGCAGTTACGGGGGGGAGGTCACCGGGGAGCTGTTTTTT. Amino acids: CASSYGGEVTGELFF.

V gene TRBV24-1 combines with J gene TRBJ1-1; D not resolved. CDR3 size: 14 residues. Trimming pared 4 bases from V and 1 base from J, leaving 9 bases between. Germline V CDR1 and CDR2: KGHDR, SFDVKD. The CDR3 sequence is CATSELTTNTEAFF. In DNA, the CDR3 is TGTGCCACCAGTGAGCTCACAACGAACACTGAAGCTTTCTTT.

This rearrangement joins TRBV3-1 (or the pseudogene TRBV3-2) to TRBJ1-2; D may be TRBD1 (6 bases). Germline V CDR1 and CDR2: LGHDT, YNNKEL (reference sequence). Trimming stripped 2 bases from V and 7 bases from J, with 14 bases between. CDR3 length equals 14 residues. Written as DNA, the CDR3 is TGTGCCAGCAGCCAATCATCGGGGGGGCCTGGCTACACCTTC. It codes for CASSQSSGGPGYTF.

V usage is TRBV18 and J usage is TRBJ2-7, with 9 bases that match TRBD1. CDR3 length: 16 amino acids. Germline lookup yields CDR1 KGHSH and CDR2 LQKENI. Losses at the gene ends were 8 bases for V and 2 bases for J; bases not matched to a gene: 13. CDR3: CASAQKRDRATYEQYF. The CDR3 region has the DNA TGTGCCAGCGCCCAAAAACGGGACAGGGCAACCTACGAGCAGTACTTC.

This clone was detected a few times. The V gene is TRBV28, the J gene TRBJ1-2; the D gene is possibly TRBD1 (6 bases). Germline V gene data show CDR1 as MDHEN and CDR2 as SYDVKM. CDR3 length: 11 residues. Trimming took 7 bases from V and 7 from J, leaving 10 bases between them. The chain's CDR3 is CASIGGSGYTF. Written as DNA, the CDR3 is TGTGCCAGCATAGGGGGATCTGGCTACACCTTC.

J is TRBJ1-3 and V is TRBV15; D uncertain. Trimming shortened V by 0 bases and J by 4 bases, and 10 bases separated the two germline ends. The CDR3 sequence is 15 residues long. The germline V gene has CDR1 LNHNV and CDR2 YYDKDF (reference sequence). The CDR3 DNA follows: TGTGCCACCAGCAGAGAGGCTTATCCCGGAAACACCATATATTTT. It yields the protein CATSREAYPGNTIYF.

The rearrangement links TRBV27 to TRBJ2-1, with 7 bases fitting TRBD2. This CDR3 has 16 residues. Germline V lookup: CDR1 MNHEY, CDR2 SMNVEV (reference sequence). The V gene end was trimmed by 2 bases and the J gene end by 0 bases; junction bases not matched to a gene: 4. CDR3 sequence (DNA): TGTGCCAGCAGTTTACCAACTAGCGCCTCCTACAATGAGCAGTTCTTC. Encoded protein: CASSLPTSASYNEQFF.

The V and J genes are TRBV10-1 and TRBJ2-5, with a tentative D call TRBD1 (5 bases). The CDR3 contains 15 residues. In germline, CDR1 is WNHNN, CDR2 SYGVQD (reference sequence). Trimming left V 0 bases short and J 3 bases short, with 11 bases between. CDR3 bases: TGCGCCAGCAGTGAGTCGGGGCAGGGTAAAGAGACCCAGTACTTC. Protein product: CASSESGQGKETQYF.

J is TRBJ2-1 and V is TRBV11-3; no definite D call. The V gene's germline CDR1 is SGHNT and CDR2 YENEEA. Between the trimmed V and J ends, which lost 5 bases and 4 bases, there was a span of 12 bases. The CDR3 contains 14 residues. CDR3 nucleotides: TGTGCCAGCAGCCTCTCCGACGGGTACAATGAGCAGTTCTTC. It specifies CASSLSDGYNEQFF. The variable domain in full, with the rest retrieved from reference TRBV11-3 and TRBJ2-1, is EAGVVQSPRYKIIEKKQPVAFWCNPISGHNTLYWYLQNLGQGPELLIRYENEEAVDDSQLPKDRFSAERLKGVDSTLKIQPAELGDSAVYLCASSLSDGYNEQFFGPGTRLTVL.

The V call is TRBV9, the J call TRBJ2-1, with 9 bases fitting TRBD1. Germline assignment: CDR1 SGDLS and CDR2 YYNGEE. After removal of 0 bases from V and 7 bases from J, the junction contained 14 bases not matched to a gene. This CDR3 has 18 residues. The CDR3 coding sequence is TGTGCCAGCAGCGTAGCTCTTGGACAGGGGTTAGTCGGGAATGAGCAGTTCTTC. This sequence encodes CASSVALGQGLVGNEQFF. The full variable domain, its missing parts supplied by reference TRBV9 and TRBJ2-1, is DSGVTQTPKHLITATGQRVTLRCSPRSGDLSVYWYQQSLDQGLQFLIQYYNGEERAKGNILERFSAQQFPDLHSELNLSSLELGDSALYFCASSVALGQGLVGNEQFFGPGTRLTVL.

The gene calls are TRBV3-1 (or the pseudogene TRBV3-2) and TRBJ2-2; 8 bases are shared with TRBD1. The CDR3 has 15 amino acids. Germline V gene sequence: CDR1 LGHDT, CDR2 YNNKEL (reference sequence). V shed 4 bases, J shed 4 bases, and the junction held 5 bases outside the gene matches. CDR3 protein: CASSPRGRATGELFF. The CDR3 DNA sequence: TGTGCCAGCAGCCCCAGGGGGCGCGCCACCGGGGAGCTGTTTTTT.

The chain links TRBV12-3 or TRBV12-4 to TRBJ2-3, with D maybe TRBD1 (6 bases). Trimming left V 3 bases short and J 5 bases short, with 9 bases between. This CDR3 is 13 amino acids long. The DNA for the CDR3 is TGTGCCAGCAGTTTCGACAGGAGAGATACGCAGTATTTT. The encoded protein is CASSFDRRDTQYF.

The chain has TRBV5-1 and TRBJ1-6; D possibly corresponds to TRBD1 (6 bases). V was shortened by 0 bases and J by 9 bases, with 13 bases between the two germline ends. The CDR3 extends over 15 amino acids. From germline, CDR1 is SGHRS and CDR2 YFSETQ. CDR3 sequence: CASSLEQGSGSPLHF. The DNA of the CDR3 is TGCGCCAGCAGCTTGGAGCAGGGGAGTGGTTCACCCCTCCACTTT.

This sequence joins TRBV28 and TRBJ2-7; no firm D call. The CDR3 loop spans 13 amino acids. V was cut by 6 bases and J by 3 bases, with 12 bases left in between. Germline assignment: CDR1 MDHEN and CDR2 SYDVKM. This CDR3 reads CASRPLGGYEQYF. The CDR3 DNA reads TGTGCCAGCAGGCCTCTAGGCGGCTACGAGCAGTACTTC.

The CDR3 spells CASSLDSRHSPLHF. The CDR3 DNA is TGTGCCAGCAGCCTTGACAGCCGTCATTCACCCCTCCACTTT. The chain joins TRBV7-9 to TRBJ1-6; D might be TRBD1 (5 bases). CDR3 size: 14 residues. V lost 5 bases, J lost 8 bases, and 13 bases lay in between. Germline CDR1 and CDR2: SEHNR and FQNEAQ (reference sequence).

The table lists this clone with a count of one. The chain joins TRBV13 to TRBJ2-3; 9 nucleotides line up with TRBD2. The CDR3 contains 16 residues. CDR1 is PRHDT, CDR2 FYEKMQ, per germline (reference sequence). The ends lost 5 bases at V and 0 bases at J; junction bases unmatched: 6. This CDR3 is CASSRKSGGSTDTQYF. CDR3 nucleotide sequence: TGTGCCAGCAGCCGAAAGAGCGGGGGGAGCACAGATACGCAGTATTTT.

The V gene is TRBV4-1, the J gene TRBJ1-2; D not resolved. Germline V lookup: CDR1 MGHRA, CDR2 YSYEKL. The CDR3 contains 15 residues. The germline V and J ends were trimmed by 0 bases and 4 bases, with 12 bases remaining between them. CDR3 amino acids: CASSQEEGTSYGYTF. CDR3 DNA sequence: TGCGCCAGCAGCCAAGAGGAGGGTACCTCCTATGGCTACACCTTC.